The rows below give T cell receptor beta chains drawn from one sample of a study of T cells in Graves' hyperthyroidism and ophthalmopathy. One entry per CDR3 protein, called by TCRdb with MiXCR from the multiplex PCR reads. The repertoire holds over 700,000 distinct CDR3 sequences, with around 20% as singletons. The material sequenced was blood. Every receptor here comes from a woman aged 45-59 years with Graves' hyperthyroidism that later progressed to Graves' ophthalmopathy. Both conserved end residues are part of each CDR3. D genes are given only for firm matches. Some rows have no size entry. The others give once, few or many, or a class for an expanded clone.

CDR3 protein,CDR3 DNA,clone size,V gene,CDR3 length,D gene,J gene
CASSQIQSTNEKLFF,TGTGCCAGCAGTCAAATACAGAGCACTAATGAAAAACTGTTTTTT,few,TRBV2,15,.,TRBJ1-4
CASSYTGGAGQPQHF,TGTGCCAGCAGTTATACTGGGGGCGCGGGGCAGCCCCAGCATTTT,.,TRBV6-9,15,.,TRBJ1-5
CASSSSGGGASNEQFF,TGTGCCAGCAGCTCCTCCGGCGGGGGGGCAAGTAATGAGCAGTTCTTC,.,TRBV12-3/TRBV12-4,16,TRBD2,TRBJ2-1
CASSDGGNEQYF,TGTGCCAGCAGTGATGGGGGTAACGAGCAGTACTTC,many,TRBV2,12,.,TRBJ2-7
CAWSVLGLDYGYTF,TGTGCCTGGAGTGTGTTGGGCCTGGACTATGGCTACACCTTC,many,TRBV30,14,.,TRBJ1-2
CASSLEGETSTDTQYF,TGCGCCAGCAGCTTGGAAGGAGAGACTAGCACAGATACGCAGTATTTT,many,TRBV5-1,16,.,TRBJ2-3
CASSLGGGAAEKLFF,TGTGCCAGCAGTTTAGGAGGGGGCGCCGCTGAAAAACTGTTTTTT,.,TRBV12-3/TRBV12-4,15,TRBD1,TRBJ1-4
CASQGEEGVGNQPQHF,TGTGCCAGCCAAGGCGAGGAAGGGGTCGGCAATCAGCCCCAGCATTTT,.,TRBV14,16,.,TRBJ1-5
CASSLDRQGIDEKLFF,TGTGCCAGCAGCTTAGATCGACAGGGGATCGATGAAAAACTGTTTTTT,.,TRBV7-2,16,TRBD1,TRBJ1-4
CASSGSLAGALETQYF,TGTGCCAGCAGTGGAAGCCTAGCGGGGGCCTTAGAGACCCAGTACTTC,.,TRBV2,16,TRBD2,TRBJ2-5
CASSYPRDRVYGYTF,TGCGCCAGCAGCTACCCCCGGGACAGGGTCTATGGCTACACCTTC,.,TRBV4-1,15,TRBD1,TRBJ1-2
CASSSDLNGETQYF,TGTGCCAGCAGTTCGGATCTAAATGGGGAGACCCAGTACTTC,.,TRBV12-3/TRBV12-4,14,.,TRBJ2-5
CASSRGATLAGVGETQYF,TGTGCCAGCAGTCGGGGGGCTACACTAGCGGGGGTCGGAGAGACCCAGTACTTC,many,TRBV6-1,18,TRBD2,TRBJ2-5
CSVDEDGAAGELFF,TGCAGCGTTGACGAGGACGGTGCTGCCGGGGAGCTGTTTTTT,.,TRBV29-1,14,.,TRBJ2-2
CASSTTWSGLVQETQYF,TGTGCCAGCAGCACAACCTGGTCGGGGCTAGTGCAAGAGACCCAGTACTTC,.,TRBV11-2,17,.,TRBJ2-5
CASRPRTPWQFSPLHF,TGTGCCAGCAGACCCCGGACACCCTGGCAATTTTCACCCCTCCACTTT,.,TRBV28,16,.,TRBJ1-6
CASSQDVGNLETEAFF,TGCGCCAGCAGCCAAGACGTGGGGAACCTGGAGACTGAAGCTTTCTTT,.,TRBV4-1,16,.,TRBJ1-1
CASSQVPAKSGNTIYF,TGTGCCAGCAGCCAAGTCCCGGCGAAATCTGGAAACACCATATATTTT,.,TRBV3-1,16,.,TRBJ1-3
CASSGTGVSTEAFF,TGTGCCAGCAGTGGGACAGGGGTGAGCACTGAAGCTTTCTTT,.,TRBV6-1,14,TRBD1,TRBJ1-1
CASKYRPSGGAGETQYF,TGTGCCAGCAAATACCGACCGAGCGGGGGGGCCGGGGAGACCCAGTACTTC,many,TRBV2,17,TRBD2,TRBJ2-5
CATSDSQAGNQPQHF,TGTGCCACGTCGGACAGTCAAGCAGGCAATCAGCCCCAGCATTTT,few,TRBV7-8,15,.,TRBJ1-5
CASSIASQGGRNEQFF,TGTGCCAGTAGTATAGCAAGCCAGGGGGGTCGCAATGAGCAGTTCTTC,.,TRBV19,16,.,TRBJ2-1
CSATPQGRIGYGYTF,TGCAGTGCTACACCTCAGGGGAGAATAGGCTATGGCTACACCTTC,.,TRBV20-1,15,.,TRBJ1-2
CASNSFPGAAGEKETQYF,TGTGCCAGCAACTCCTTCCCCGGGGCAGCGGGGGAAAAAGAGACCCAGTACTTC,once,TRBV6-1,18,TRBD2,TRBJ2-5
CASIYRGEAFF,TGTGCCAGCATCTACAGGGGAGAAGCTTTCTTT,many,TRBV6-1,11,TRBD1,TRBJ1-1
CSVVAGSNGYTF,TGCAGCGTTGTCGCAGGATCGAATGGCTACACCTTC,few,TRBV29-1,12,.,TRBJ1-2
CASSLGALAGLYEQYF,TGTGCCAGCAGCTTAGGCGCTCTAGCGGGGCTCTACGAGCAGTACTTC,many,TRBV11-2,16,TRBD2,TRBJ2-7
CASSKIRGQGSTEAFF,TGTGCCAGCAGCAAGATCAGGGGGCAAGGGAGCACTGAAGCTTTCTTT,many,TRBV11-2,16,TRBD1,TRBJ1-1
CATGLAGSTDTQYF,TGTGCCACTGGACTAGCGGGGTCCACAGATACGCAGTATTTT,many,TRBV24-1,14,TRBD2,TRBJ2-3
CASLPGHRKGPQHF,TGTGCCTCGCTACCGGGACATCGGAAGGGGCCCCAGCATTTT,.,TRBV10-3,14,.,TRBJ1-5
CASSLGGGRADTQYF,TGCGCCAGCAGCTTGGGAGGGGGCCGCGCAGATACGCAGTATTTT,.,TRBV5-1,15,TRBD1,TRBJ2-3
CASSFSRVPYEQYF,TGTGCCAGCAGTTTCTCCAGGGTCCCCTACGAGCAGTACTTC,many,TRBV12-3/TRBV12-4,14,.,TRBJ2-7
CASSIGGRWAQETQYF,TGTGCCAGTAGTATAGGGGGACGGTGGGCTCAAGAGACCCAGTACTTC,.,TRBV19,16,.,TRBJ2-5
CASSQRGGTTNEKLFF,TGCGCCAGCAGCCAACGAGGGGGTACAACTAATGAAAAACTGTTTTTT,.,TRBV4-1,16,.,TRBJ1-4
CASSVTSGGPETQYF,TGTGCCAGCAGCGTGACTAGCGGGGGCCCGGAGACCCAGTACTTC,.,TRBV9,15,TRBD2,TRBJ2-5
CASSFLDMNNYNEQFF,TGTGCCAGCAGTTTTCTCGATATGAATAACTACAATGAGCAGTTCTTC,many,TRBV28,16,.,TRBJ2-1
CSVSNPGVGGYTF,TGCAGCGTTTCTAACCCGGGTGTCGGTGGCTACACCTTC,.,TRBV29-1,13,.,TRBJ1-2
CASSLAPVWVQGQHNEQYF,TGTGCCAGCAGCTTAGCCCCAGTTTGGGTACAGGGGCAACACAACGAGCAGTACTTC,many,TRBV7-6,19,TRBD1,TRBJ2-7
CASNQSPYSYNEQFF,TGTGCCAGCAACCAATCCCCTTATTCCTACAATGAGCAGTTCTTC,.,TRBV9,15,.,TRBJ2-1
CSVGGNLFNTEAFF,TGCAGCGTTGGTGGCAACTTGTTTAACACTGAAGCTTTCTTT,few,TRBV29-1,14,.,TRBJ1-1
CSAPDNNSPLHF,TGCAGTGCTCCTGACAATAATTCACCCCTCCACTTT,.,TRBV20-1,12,.,TRBJ1-6
CASSVVGARAFF,TGTGCCAGCAGTGTGGTGGGGGCTCGAGCTTTCTTT,few,TRBV25-1,12,.,TRBJ1-1
CASSAMSRGDTEAFF,TGTGCCAGCAGCGCTATGAGTCGGGGTGACACTGAAGCTTTCTTT,many,TRBV7-8,15,.,TRBJ1-1
CASSQYQRTEDEQYF,TGCGCCAGCAGCCAGTACCAGCGGACTGAGGACGAGCAGTACTTC,many,TRBV4-1,15,.,TRBJ2-7
CASSLIGTNTGELFF,TGTGCCAGCAGCTTGATAGGGACGAACACCGGGGAGCTGTTTTTT,.,TRBV7-3,15,.,TRBJ2-2
CATRDNEQFF,TGTGCCACCAGGGACAATGAGCAGTTCTTC,few,TRBV6-2/TRBV6-3,10,.,TRBJ2-1
CAWSGLKGRSGEKLFF,TGTGCCTGGAGTGGCTTAAAGGGACGGTCCGGAGAAAAACTGTTTTTT,.,TRBV30,16,.,TRBJ1-4
CSAREQGFYGYTF,TGCAGTGCTAGAGAACAGGGATTCTATGGCTACACCTTC,.,TRBV20-1,13,.,TRBJ1-2